What follows is one T cell receptor beta chain and its context. Its specificity is unknown. The data were produced by immunoSEQ multiplex PCR, yet TCRdb's version contains in-frame clones alone and is incomplete. The sample gives tens of thousands of clones, about 80% of which show up once; about 0.7% is in the top ten. These data come from a study of graft-versus-host responses after intestinal transplantation. In the study overall: Tacrolimus plus steroids were given to all recipients for 2 to 4 years, preceded by anti-thymocyte globulin induction. Study-wide findings and caveats: Circulating GvH clone levels at their peak were associated with HvG declines (early post-transplant). Among recipient marrow samples, GvH clones were found; some appeared first in ileum or blood.

This CDR3 has 13 residues. Germline CDR1 is SGHDT and CDR2 is YYEEEE. Trimming took 0 bases from V and 8 from J, leaving 9 bases between them. V usage is TRBV5-6 and J usage is TRBJ2-1; D not certain. The sequenced sample was unstimulated CD4+ T cells sorted from spleen or lymph node cells, obtained before intestinal transplant. The receptor was isolated from a human donor who received an intestinal transplant. CDR3 coding DNA: TGTGCCAGCAGCTTGGTGGTAGGGTATGAGCAGTTCTTC. It yields the protein CASSLVVGYEQFF.